This T cell receptor beta chain was observed in a study of cytomegalovirus exposure and HLA in healthy donors. Whole-study context: Unique TCR beta sequences numbering approximately 100 million came from around 180 million T cells in an earlier analysis. Study-wide findings and caveats: A further, later analysis showed that HLA-associated TCR beta chains (compared with equally common others) were more clonally expanded.

Primers: 60 Vbeta forward and 13 Jbeta reverse. The table came from immunoSEQ multiplex PCR; TCRdb's copy has only in-frame clones and leaves some out. This sample has under 150,000 clones, with roughly 78% found just once. V was cut by 1 base and J by 7 bases, with 11 bases left in between. The CDR3 loop spans 14 amino acids. Germline CDR1 reads SGHRS; CDR2 reads YFSETQ. For this clone: Its matching antigen is unknown.

The J gene is TRBJ2-2, the V gene TRBV5-1, with D possibly TRBD2 on 6 matching bases. The sequencing sample was made of PBMCs. The clonotype originates from a man aged 35 to 55 in good health and CMV-seropositive. In DNA, the CDR3 is TGCGCCAGCAGCTTGCGGCAGGGAGGCGGGGAGCTGTTTTTT. Translated: CASSLRQGGGELFF.